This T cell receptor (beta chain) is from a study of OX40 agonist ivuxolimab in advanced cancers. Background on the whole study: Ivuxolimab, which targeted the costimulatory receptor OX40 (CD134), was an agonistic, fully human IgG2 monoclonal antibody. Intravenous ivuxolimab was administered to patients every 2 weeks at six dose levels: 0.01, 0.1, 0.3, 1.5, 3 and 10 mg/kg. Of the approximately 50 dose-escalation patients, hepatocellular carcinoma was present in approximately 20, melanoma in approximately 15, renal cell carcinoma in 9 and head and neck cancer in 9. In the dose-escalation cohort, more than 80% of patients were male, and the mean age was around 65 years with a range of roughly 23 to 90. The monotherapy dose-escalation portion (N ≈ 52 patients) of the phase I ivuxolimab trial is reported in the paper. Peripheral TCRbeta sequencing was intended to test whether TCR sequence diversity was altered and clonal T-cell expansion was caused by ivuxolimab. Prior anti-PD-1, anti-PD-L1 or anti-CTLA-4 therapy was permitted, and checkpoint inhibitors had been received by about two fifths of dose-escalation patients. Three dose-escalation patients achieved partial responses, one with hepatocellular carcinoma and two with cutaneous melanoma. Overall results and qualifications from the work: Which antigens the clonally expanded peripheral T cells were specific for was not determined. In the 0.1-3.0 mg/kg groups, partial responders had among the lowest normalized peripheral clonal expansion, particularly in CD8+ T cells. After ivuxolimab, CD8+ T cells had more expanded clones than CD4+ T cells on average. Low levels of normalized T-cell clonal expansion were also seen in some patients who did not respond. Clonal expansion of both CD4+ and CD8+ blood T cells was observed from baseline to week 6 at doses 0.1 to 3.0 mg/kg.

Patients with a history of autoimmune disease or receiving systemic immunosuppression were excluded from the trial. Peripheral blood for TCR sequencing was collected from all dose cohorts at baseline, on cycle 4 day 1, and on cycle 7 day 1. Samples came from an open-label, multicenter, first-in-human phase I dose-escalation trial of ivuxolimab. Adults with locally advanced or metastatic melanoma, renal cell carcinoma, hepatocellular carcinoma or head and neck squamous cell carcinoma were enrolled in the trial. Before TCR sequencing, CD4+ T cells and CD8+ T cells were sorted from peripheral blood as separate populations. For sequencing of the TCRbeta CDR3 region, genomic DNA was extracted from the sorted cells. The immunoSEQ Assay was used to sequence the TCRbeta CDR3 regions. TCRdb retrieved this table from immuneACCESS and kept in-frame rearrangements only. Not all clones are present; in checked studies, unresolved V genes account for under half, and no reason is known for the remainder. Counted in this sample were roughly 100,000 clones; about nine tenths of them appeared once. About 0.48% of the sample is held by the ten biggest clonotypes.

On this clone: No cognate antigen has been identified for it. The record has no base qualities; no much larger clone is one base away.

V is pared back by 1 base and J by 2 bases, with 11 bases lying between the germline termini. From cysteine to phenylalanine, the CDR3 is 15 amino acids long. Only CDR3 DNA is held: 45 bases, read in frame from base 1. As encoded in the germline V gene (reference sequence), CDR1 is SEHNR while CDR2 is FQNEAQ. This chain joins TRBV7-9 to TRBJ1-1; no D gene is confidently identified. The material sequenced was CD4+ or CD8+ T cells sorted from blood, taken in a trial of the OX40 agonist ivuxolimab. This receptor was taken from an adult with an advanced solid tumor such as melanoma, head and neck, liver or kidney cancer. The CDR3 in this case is CASSLGLGSNTEAFF. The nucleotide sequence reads TGTGCCAGCAGCTTAGGTCTTGGCAGCAACACTGAAGCTTTCTTT.